This TCR beta chain was recorded in a study of T cell responses to AZD1222 COVID-19 vaccine. Broader study findings: Clonal diversity was possibly underestimated, and the donors were mostly white British, with more females. Baseline antibody screening turned up just six or seven seropositive AZD1222 recipients. Across the whole spike, CD4 TCRs peaked at regions 160-218 and 743-854.

After removal of 3 bases from V and 2 bases from J, the junction contained 3 bases not matched to a gene. The CDR3 sequence is 15 residues long. Germline CDR1 and CDR2: KGHSH and LQKENI. Regarding this clone: What it recognizes is unknown.

Method: immunoSEQ multiplex PCR; TCRdb's copy keeps in-frame clones and lacks some. The table shows approximately 140,000 clones, with roughly 92% occurring only once. Analyses pooled second doses at about 4 or about 12 weeks. The specimen was peripheral blood, collected 28 days after the second AZD1222 dose. This chain links TRBV18 with TRBJ2-1; TRBD2 agrees at 8 bases. This TCR derives from an adult who received the AZD1222 COVID-19 vaccine. The CDR3 loop reads CASSPQLAAYNEQFF. The CDR3 region has the DNA TGTGCCAGCTCACCCCAACTAGCGGCCTACAATGAGCAGTTCTTC.